These T cell receptor beta chains were read from a single sample in a study of radiotherapy plus CTLA-4 blockade in lung cancer. The table came from immunoSEQ multiplex PCR; TCRdb's copy has only in-frame clones and leaves some out. Seen here are about 54,000 clones, roughly 84% observed once, and the top ten hold under 3.5%. The specimen was peripheral blood, collected from a patient treated with radiotherapy plus ipilimumab. The receptors come from a human donor with non-small cell lung cancer who had a partial response to radiotherapy plus ipilimumab. Both conserved end residues are part of each CDR3. D genes are given only for firm matches. The size field is filled for only some rows; it gives once, few, many or a size class.

d_call clone_size j_call v_call cdr3_nt cdr3_aa
. . TRBJ1-2 TRBV19 TGTGCCAGTAGTGGATCTAGGGGCCAAAACTATGGCTACACCTTC CASSGSRGQNYGYTF
. . TRBJ1-2 TRBV13 TGTGCCAGCAGCAAGACTGGTCTTGATGGCTACACCTTC CASSKTGLDGYTF
. medium-sized TRBJ1-1 TRBV9 TGTGCCAGCAGCGTAGACGAGGGGAACACTGAAGCTTTCTTT CASSVDEGNTEAFF
. . TRBJ2-3 TRBV13 TGTGCCAGCAGCTTAAGACCCGGCGGGCCAGATACGCAGTATTTT CASSLRPGGPDTQYF
. once TRBJ2-7 TRBV27 TGTGCCAGCAGTTCCTCGGGGGGCAGGGACGAGCAGTACTTC CASSSSGGRDEQYF
TRBD2 . TRBJ2-7 TRBV2 TGTGCCAGCAGTGAAGAGGGACTAGGCGAGCAGTACTTC CASSEEGLGEQYF
. . TRBJ1-5 TRBV5-1 TGCGCCAGCAGCTTGGAGCCAGGGCCTCAGCCCCAGCATTTT CASSLEPGPQPQHF
. . TRBJ2-4 TRBV30 TGTGCCTGGTCAGACAGAAAATTAGCCAAAAACATTCAGTACTTC CAWSDRKLAKNIQYF
TRBD1 . TRBJ2-7 TRBV5-6 TGTGCCAGCAGCTTGGGAGGGGGCTTTTCCTACGAGCAGTACTTC CASSLGGGFSYEQYF
TRBD2 . TRBJ2-7 TRBV9 TGTGCCAGCAGCGCAAGGACTAGCGGGCTGGACTACGAGCAGTACTTC CASSARTSGLDYEQYF
TRBD1 . TRBJ1-3 TRBV15 TGTGCCACCAGCACTTCAGGGGGGACAGGCGGCTCTGGAAACACCATATATTTT CATSTSGGTGGSGNTIYF
TRBD1 few TRBJ1-2 TRBV29-1 TGCAGCGTCCGACAGGGGGCGGGGTATGGCTACACCTTC CSVRQGAGYGYTF
. . TRBJ1-1 TRBV7-2 TGTGCCAGCAGACCGCAGGGGTCTGAAGCTTTCTTT CASRPQGSEAFF
. . TRBJ1-6 TRBV27 TGTGCCAGCAAGAAAGCGGCGGAATCACCCCTCCACTTT CASKKAAESPLHF
. . TRBJ2-1 TRBV27 TGTGCCAGCAGTTTATCCCCTTACAATGAGCAGTTCTTC CASSLSPYNEQFF
TRBD1 . TRBJ1-1 TRBV5-1 TGCGCCAGCAGCTCGAAGGGACAGCCGAACACTGAAGCTTTCTTT CASSSKGQPNTEAFF
. few TRBJ2-7 TRBV5-1 TGCGCCAGCAGCTTGGCCTCCAGCTCCTACGAGCAGTACTTC CASSLASSSYEQYF
TRBD2 . TRBJ2-2 TRBV5-5 TGTGCCAGCAGCGGACTAGCGGGGGGAACCGGGGAGCTGTTTTTT CASSGLAGGTGELFF
TRBD1 once TRBJ1-1 TRBV29-1 TGCAGCGTTGAAGATGCGGGACAGAAGAACACTGAAGCTTTCTTT CSVEDAGQKNTEAFF
. . TRBJ2-1 TRBV9 TGTGCCAGCAGCGTAGCTTTAGTGGAAGGGGACAATGAGCAGTTCTTC CASSVALVEGDNEQFF
TRBD1 . TRBJ2-3 TRBV4-2 TGTGCCAGCAGCCCAGGCGGGACAGGGTTTTCAGATACGCAGTATTTT CASSPGGTGFSDTQYF
. . TRBJ2-7 TRBV6-1 TGTGCCAGCAGTGCCGGGATGGACTACGAGCAGTACTTC CASSAGMDYEQYF
TRBD1 . TRBJ1-5 TRBV5-4 TGTGCCAGCAGCCAAGAGGCCACAGGGGGCCCTCAGCCCCAGCATTTT CASSQEATGGPQPQHF
TRBD1 few TRBJ1-2 TRBV7-9 TGTGCCAGCAGCACCGGGACAGGTCTCCTGTACTATGGCTACACCTTC CASSTGTGLLYYGYTF